Listed here are 31 T cell receptor beta chains from one sample, sequenced in a study of T cells expressing NK-cell markers. TCRdb re-called the 5' RACE reads and shows each CDR3 protein once, DNA omitted. Reported are 300,000 to 450,000 distinct CDR3 sequences; the ten largest clones contain roughly 5.2%. Sequencing used blood T cells: a sorted CD56 or NKG2C T cell subset, CD4+ or CD8+ T cells, or bulk PBMC T cells (not recorded which). The receptor source for this set is a man aged 18-69 years in good health.

The rearrangement uses TRBV5-5 and TRBJ2-6. There are 16 residues in the CDR3. The germline gives CDR1 SGHKS, CDR2 YYEKEE (reference sequence). This CDR3 reads CASSLWAISGANVLTF. The full variable domain, rest sourced from reference TRBV5-5 and TRBJ2-6, is DAGVTQSPTHLIKTRGQQVTLRCSPISGHKSVSWYQQVLGQGPQFIFQYYEKEERGRGNFPDRFSARQFPNYSSELNVNALLLGDSALYLCASSLWAISGANVLTFGAGSRLTVL.

The chain carries TRBV12-3 or TRBV12-4 and TRBJ1-5. The CDR3 runs 13 residues. CDR3: CASSFRGGQPQHF.

The chain recombines TRBV11-2 with TRBJ1-5; as DNA is missing, the TRBD1 call by TCRdb cannot be tested. Germline CDR1 SGHAT, CDR2 FQNNGV. The CDR3 runs to 18 residues. CDR3 sequence: CASSLGAPSDYSNQPQHF. The full variable domain, with the rest looked up from reference TRBV11-2 and TRBJ1-5, is EAGVAQSPRYKIIEKRQSVAFWCNPISGHATLYWYQQILGQGPKLLIQFQNNGVVDDSQLPKDRFSAERLKGVDSTLKIQPAKLEDSAVYLCASSLGAPSDYSNQPQHFGDGTRLSIL.

The chain links TRBV28 to TRBJ1-3; with no DNA, the TCRdb D assignment of TRBD1 cannot be verified. Germline CDR1 reads MDHEN; CDR2 reads SYDVKM. This CDR3 is 15 amino acids long. The CDR3 spells CASSIHREGGNTIYF.

The chain joins TRBV7-9 to TRBJ1-5; TCRdb reports TRBD1, a call that lacks DNA to check it against. Germline loops: CDR1 SEHNR, CDR2 FQNEAQ (reference sequence). The length of the CDR3 is 13 residues. The CDR3 loop reads CASSLASRGHQHF.

The V and J genes are TRBV7-3 and TRBJ2-3; TCRdb names TRBD2, which stays unverified in the absence of DNA. This CDR3 region has 17 residues. The germline CDR1 and CDR2 sequences are SGHTA and FQGTGA. The CDR3 sequence: CASSLRGAGGSTDTQYF.

The chain couples TRBV4-2 to TRBJ2-1. This CDR3 has 15 residues. CDR1 is LGHNA and CDR2 is YNFKEQ in the germline V gene. The CDR3 loop is CASSQDWGSYNEQFF.

The chain combines TRBV7-2 with TRBJ2-6; TCRdb indicates TRBD1, and absent DNA this call remains unverified. Germline values: CDR1 SGHTA, CDR2 FQGNSA. This CDR3 region has 17 residues. This CDR3 is CASSPDRGASGANVLTF.

The chain has TRBV28 and TRBJ2-7; the TCRdb call, TRBD2, lacks DNA for checking. In germline, CDR1 is MDHEN, CDR2 SYDVKM. CDR3 length: 15 residues. The CDR3 is CASPPAGLASYEQYF.

The chain combines TRBV11-1 with TRBJ2-6; checking the TCRdb D call of TRBD1 is not possible without DNA. Looked up from germline, CDR1 is SGHAT and CDR2 is FQDESV (reference sequence). The CDR3 runs 16 residues. The chain's CDR3 is CASSRSGTEGANVLTF.

V and J are TRBV6-1 and TRBJ2-6; TCRdb picks TRBD1, but there is no DNA to check that call. The CDR3 spans 16 residues. CDR1 is MNHNS and CDR2 is SASEGT in the germline V gene. The CDR3 region is CASSPTGGSWANVLTF.

The chain has TRBV20-1 and TRBJ1-1. Germline CDR1 and CDR2: DFQATT and SNEGSKA (reference sequence). The CDR3 spans 13 residues. CDR3 protein: CSARSTANTEAFF.

The chain has TRBV21-1 and TRBJ2-7; without DNA, the TCRdb call of TRBD1 cannot be checked. TRBV21-1 is tagged as a pseudogene. The CDR3 is 13 residues long. CDR3 amino acids: CARTGTAFYEQYF.

This rearrangement joins TRBV4-2 to TRBJ1-4; TCRdb outputs TRBD1, but without DNA this stays unchecked. The CDR3 is 16 residues long. Germline lookup yields CDR1 LGHNA and CDR2 YNFKEQ. This CDR3 reads CASSQDWGPGDEKLFF.

The chain uses TRBV19 and TRBJ1-6; TCRdb designates TRBD1, a call that cannot be tested without DNA. CDR1 is LNHDA, CDR2 SQIVND, per germline (reference sequence). The CDR3 consists of 14 residues. The CDR3 spells CASSIDDRAAPLHF.

The V gene is TRBV18, the J gene TRBJ2-2. Germline CDR1 reads KGHSH; CDR2 reads LQKENI. There are 16 residues in the CDR3. The CDR3 loop reads CASSPDFTRNTGELFF.

The CDR3 sequence is CASSLLSGAADTQYF. This chain uses TRBV25-1 with TRBJ2-3; lacking DNA, the TRBD2 call made by TCRdb goes unchecked. The CDR3 is 15 residues long. Germline CDR1 reads MGHDK; CDR2 reads SYGVNS.

The gene calls are TRBV20-1 and TRBJ2-3; there is no DNA to check the TCRdb D call of TRBD1. The CDR3 totals 18 residues. Germline CDR1 DFQATT, CDR2 SNEGSKA (reference sequence). CDR3 region: CSARSWNTGTTSTDTQYF.

V is TRBV6-1 and J is TRBJ1-5. This CDR3 is built from 13 residues. The germline CDR1 and CDR2 sequences are MNHNS and SASEGT. CDR3 sequence: CASTIGHGQPQHF.

The V and J genes are TRBV19 and TRBJ2-4; the D call of TRBD1 rests on TCRdb alone, since no DNA is present to check it. This CDR3 comprises 14 residues. CDR1 and CDR2 (germline): LNHDA, SQIVND (reference sequence). The CDR3 loop reads CASTLGTAKNIQYF.

The rearrangement uses TRBV7-6 and TRBJ2-4; the TRBD2 assignment by TCRdb is unverifiable without DNA. The CDR3 length is 13 residues. Germline values: CDR1 SGHVS, CDR2 FNYEAQ. The CDR3 region is CASSIGSLSIQYF.

The chain recombines TRBV6-6 with TRBJ1-1. CDR1 and CDR2 from the germline V gene are MNHNY and SVGAGI (reference sequence). CDR3 length: 12 amino acids. The CDR3: CASSYSNTEAFF.

The chain combines TRBV28 with TRBJ2-7; TCRdb names TRBD1, which stays unverified in the absence of DNA. Per germline, CDR1 MDHEN and CDR2 SYDVKM. The CDR3 sequence is 15 residues long. The CDR3 region is CASSYPGQVAWEQYF.

This rearrangement joins TRBV4-2 to TRBJ2-1; TCRdb returns TRBD1, unconfirmable since there is no DNA. Germline CDR1 reads LGHNA; CDR2 reads YNFKEQ. The CDR3 loop spans 15 amino acids. The CDR3 sequence: CASSQEVVRGNEQFF.

The genes are TRBV7-3 and TRBJ2-2; the D gene TCRdb calls, TRBD1, cannot be checked with no DNA. Germline CDR1 is SGHTA and CDR2 is FQGTGA. The CDR3 runs 15 residues. The CDR3 spells CASSSIDRETGELFF. The full variable domain, completed using reference TRBV7-3 and TRBJ2-2, is GAGVSQTPSNKVTEKGKYVELRCDPISGHTALYWYRQSLGQGPEFLIYFQGTGAADDSGLPNDRFFAVRPEGSVSTLKIQRTERGDSAVYLCASSSIDRETGELFFGEGSRLTVL.

The V call is TRBV20-1, the J call TRBJ1-6. The CDR3 length is 14 residues. Germline V lookup: CDR1 DFQATT, CDR2 SNEGSKA (reference sequence). The chain's CDR3 is CSARSLGFNSPLHF.

The CDR3 sequence: CASSRDVRNTGELFF. This chain connects TRBV11-2 to TRBJ2-2; without DNA, the TCRdb call of TRBD1 cannot be checked. Germline V gene sequence: CDR1 SGHAT, CDR2 FQNNGV. CDR3 size: 15 residues.

The V gene is TRBV3-1, the J gene TRBJ1-5; the TRBD1 assignment by TCRdb is unverifiable without DNA. This CDR3 spans 15 amino acids. Germline assignment: CDR1 LGHDT and CDR2 YNNKEL (reference sequence). The CDR3 region is CASSQAGRYNQPQHF.

The rearrangement joins TRBV5-8 to TRBJ2-3; TCRdb reports TRBD1, a call that lacks DNA to check it against. The CDR3 spans 14 residues. Per germline, CDR1 SGHTS and CDR2 YDEGEE. Here the CDR3 reads CASSPRPLTDTQYF.

The V call is TRBV11-1, the J call TRBJ1-1; no DNA is available, so the TRBD1 call from TCRdb remains unchecked. Germline CDR1 and CDR2: SGHAT and FQDESV (reference sequence). The length of the CDR3 is 13 residues. The CDR3 region is CASSFSGGTEAFF.

The chain uses TRBV4-1 and TRBJ2-7; TCRdb reports TRBD1, a call that lacks DNA to check it against. The CDR3 covers 15 residues. Germline-derived CDR1 and CDR2 are MGHRA and YSYEKL. The CDR3 sequence: CASSQDRGSSYEQYF.